A single sample gave rise to the 9 T cell receptor beta chains below, sequenced in a study of blood T cell repertoires in COVID-19 (dated by TCRdb to about 2020). Library creation used the immunoSEQ multiplex PCR assay. The table was pulled from immuneACCESS by TCRdb, which kept in-frame rearrangements only. Such tables lose some clones; where checked, under half of the loss comes from unresolved V genes, and the rest has no known cause. The sample data list roughly 330,000 clones, and approximately 89% of these were observed just once. 5.3% of the sample belongs to the ten largest clones. Sequencing was performed on PBMCs or T cells enriched from blood (not recorded which). The receptors stem from a woman between 25 and 40 years old who had recovered from COVID-19.

The genes are TRBV20-1 and TRBJ2-7, with D possibly matching TRBD2 (6 bases). V lost 3 bases, J lost 7 bases, and 16 bases lay in between. CDR1 and CDR2 from the germline V gene are DFQATT and SNEGSKA (reference sequence). CDR3 size: 13 residues. The CDR3 region has the DNA TGCAGTGCTAGTTTGGCGACCGGGGGTGAGCAGTACTTC. Encoded protein: CSASLATGGEQYF.

CDR3 bases: TGTGCCAGTGGGGCAGGGTGGGGCTACACCTTC. It yields the protein CASGAGWGYTF. The J gene is TRBJ1-2, the V gene TRBV19; a possible D gene is TRBD1 (5 bases). CDR1 and CDR2 from the germline V gene are LNHDA and SQIVND (reference sequence). V lost 8 bases, J lost 8 bases, and 12 bases lay in between. The length of the CDR3 is 11 residues. The variable domain in full, with the rest retrieved from reference TRBV19 and TRBJ1-2, is DGGITQSPKYLFRKEGQNVTLSCEQNLNHDAMYWYRQDPGQGLRLIYYSQIVNDFQKGDIAEGYSVSREKKESFPLTVTSAQKNPTAFYLCASGAGWGYTFGSGTRLTVV.

The chain recombines TRBV3-1 (or the pseudogene TRBV3-2) with TRBJ2-5; possibly TRBD1 for D (6 bases). Germline-derived CDR1 and CDR2 are LGHDT and YNNKEL (reference sequence). V lost 5 bases, J lost 0 bases, and 10 bases lay in between. The CDR3 spans 14 residues. The CDR3 sequence: CASSARDNQETQYF. The CDR3 region has the DNA TGTGCCAGCAGCGCCCGGGACAACCAAGAGACCCAGTACTTC.

The V and J genes are TRBV5-1 and TRBJ2-1; 10 positions agree with TRBD2. CDR1 is SGHRS and CDR2 is YFSETQ in the germline V gene. The CDR3 extends over 18 amino acids. V gave up 4 bases and J gave up 2 bases; unmatched junction bases: 12. CDR3 amino acids: CASSKGASGGRTYNEQFF. CDR3 nucleotides: TGCGCCAGCAGCAAAGGTGCTAGCGGGGGACGGACCTACAATGAGCAGTTCTTC.

The chain couples TRBV4-1 to TRBJ2-7; D is perhaps TRBD1 (6 bases). The V end lost 4 bases, the J end lost 5 bases, and 12 bases lay between the germline ends. This CDR3 is 13 amino acids long. CDR1 is MGHRA, CDR2 YSYEKL, per germline. For the CDR3, the DNA is TGCGCCAGCAGCCTCACCAGGGGCGACGAGCAGTACTTC. Its translation: CASSLTRGDEQYF.

This rearrangement joins TRBV27 to TRBJ1-1; perhaps TRBD1 as D (6 bases). V lost 7 bases and J 1 base, leaving 13 bases between the germline ends. Germline assignment: CDR1 MNHEY and CDR2 SMNVEV (reference sequence). The CDR3 sequence is 14 residues long. The CDR3 region has the DNA TGTGCCAGCACCGAACAGGGATCGAACACTGAAGCTTTCTTT. This codes for CASTEQGSNTEAFF.

The CDR3 nucleotides read TGTGCCAGTAGTCACGGGACAGGATACACTGAAGCTTTCTTT. It encodes CASSHGTGYTEAFF. The rearrangement uses TRBV19 and TRBJ1-1, with 8 bases lining up with TRBD1. The germline CDR1 and CDR2 sequences are LNHDA and SQIVND (reference sequence). The CDR3 loop spans 14 amino acids. J gave up 3 bases and V 5 bases, and 5 bases lay outside the gene matches.

The chain uses TRBV6-5 and TRBJ1-3, with D unclear. The CDR3 sequence is 14 residues long. Trimming stripped 8 bases from V and 0 bases from J, with 11 bases between. Germline V lookup: CDR1 MNHEY, CDR2 SVGAGI. The CDR3 DNA sequence: TGTGCCAGCGGAGAGGGTCCCTCTGGAAACACCATATATTTT. Protein: CASGEGPSGNTIYF.

This clone was found once. The chain employs TRBV2 and TRBJ1-2; no reliable D call. This CDR3 is 12 amino acids long. Looked up from germline, CDR1 is SNHLY and CDR2 is FYNNEI. V lost 3 bases, J lost 4 bases, and 6 bases lay in between. This CDR3 reads CASSDGLYGYTF. The DNA of the CDR3 is TGTGCCAGCAGTGATGGACTCTATGGCTACACCTTC.